A selection of T cell receptor beta chains follows, all from one sample in a study of OX40 agonist ivuxolimab in advanced cancers. Clones were read by immunoSEQ multiplex PCR, and TCRdb kept only the in-frame ones, dropping some. The top ten hold around 31% of the sample, which has tens of thousands of clones, about 89% seen once. Sequenced material: CD4+ or CD8+ T cells sorted from blood, taken in a trial of the OX40 agonist ivuxolimab. All receptors come from an adult with an advanced solid tumor such as melanoma, head and neck, liver or kidney cancer. CDR3s include the opening cysteine and the closing phenylalanine or tryptophan. The D gene is left open where the match is weak. Clone size, where shown, is once, few, many, or a class for clones that have expanded.

abundance,d_gene,j_gene,v_gene,CDR3nt,CDR3aa
.,.,TRBJ1-1,TRBV5-4,TGTGCCAGCAGCTTGGTAGGGAGCGAAGCTTTCTTT,CASSLVGSEAFF
.,.,TRBJ1-1,TRBV5-8,TGTGCCAGCAGCTTGAGGGGGACGAACACTGAAGCTTTCTTT,CASSLRGTNTEAFF
.,TRBD2,TRBJ2-2,TRBV28,TGTGCCAGCAGTTCGACTAGCGCGGGCGGGGAGCTGTTTTTT,CASSSTSAGGELFF
.,.,TRBJ2-2,TRBV10-1,TGCGCCAGCAGTGAGCAGGTCGGGGAGCTGTTTTTT,CASSEQVGELFF
.,.,TRBJ1-1,TRBV5-6,TGTGCCAGCAGCTTCGGCTGGAACACTGAAGCTTTCTTT,CASSFGWNTEAFF
.,TRBD1,TRBJ2-2,TRBV15,TGTGCCACCAGCAGAGATTCCCAGGGGGCGATCACCGGGGAGCTGTTTTTT,CATSRDSQGAITGELFF
.,.,TRBJ2-5,TRBV5-5,TGTGCCAGCAGCTTGGATCCGGGAGAGACCCAGTACTTC,CASSLDPGETQYF
.,.,TRBJ1-1,TRBV5-5,TGTGCCAGCAGCTTGAGACATGACCGAAACACTGAAGCTTTCTTT,CASSLRHDRNTEAFF
.,.,TRBJ1-1,TRBV27,TGTGCCAGCAGGCCCTCGTCACAGTTATCTGAAGCTTTCTTT,CASRPSSQLSEAFF
.,.,TRBJ1-2,TRBV5-1,TGCGCCAGCAGCCCCCAGGGATATGGCTACACCTTC,CASSPQGYGYTF
.,TRBD2,TRBJ2-1,TRBV27,TGTGCCAGCAGTTTATCCGTGCTAGCGGGTGAGCAGTTCTTC,CASSLSVLAGEQFF
.,.,TRBJ1-3,TRBV4-1,TGCGCCAGCAGCCAAGATAGGGGCTCTGGAAACACCATATATTTT,CASSQDRGSGNTIYF
.,.,TRBJ1-1,TRBV6-5,TGTGCCAGCAGTTACAACCCGTCGCGGGTGAACACTGAAGCTTTCTTT,CASSYNPSRVNTEAFF
once,TRBD1,TRBJ2-5,TRBV13,TGTGCCAGCAGCTCGACAGGGGTTGGCCAAGAGACCCAGTACTTC,CASSSTGVGQETQYF
.,TRBD2,TRBJ2-1,TRBV7-6,TGTGCCAGCAGCTTCGGAACTAGCGGGAGACAGTTCTTC,CASSFGTSGRQFF
.,.,TRBJ2-7,TRBV6-5,TGTGCCAGCAGTTACTCGCCGAGGACAGTCTACGAGCAGTACTTC,CASSYSPRTVYEQYF
.,.,TRBJ2-3,TRBV19,TGTGCCAGTAGTATCAACAGGGGCACAGATACGCAGTATTTT,CASSINRGTDTQYF
.,TRBD2,TRBJ2-3,TRBV6-1,TGTGCCAGCACTAGCGGGAGGTCCACAGATACGCAGTATTTT,CASTSGRSTDTQYF
.,.,TRBJ2-1,TRBV5-4,TGTGCCAGCAGCTTGGTGTCGGATGAGCAGTTCTTC,CASSLVSDEQFF
.,.,TRBJ2-4,TRBV6-1,TGTGCCAGCAGTGAAAGTAAAACGTACTTC,CASSESKTYF
once,TRBD1,TRBJ1-2,TRBV5-4,TGTGCCAGCAGCCCCGGACAGGGACTCGGGTATGGCTACACCTTC,CASSPGQGLGYGYTF
.,TRBD2,TRBJ2-1,TRBV30,TGTGCCTCCCACGCTAGCGGGGCTTACAATGAGCAGTTCTTC,CASHASGAYNEQFF
.,.,TRBJ1-3,TRBV19,TGTGCCAGTAGTCGGCGGGCTTCTGGAAACACCATATATTTT,CASSRRASGNTIYF
once,TRBD1,TRBJ1-5,TRBV19,TGTGCCAGTAGTTCGAGGACAGGTTATAGCAATCAGCCCCAGCATTTT,CASSSRTGYSNQPQHF
.,.,TRBJ1-2,TRBV6-4,TGTGCCAGCAGACCCGACGGAGTCAGGGGCTACACCTTC,CASRPDGVRGYTF
.,.,TRBJ2-7,TRBV14,TGTGCCAGCCACCACAGCACCCCCCCCTCTCGGGGCGAGCAGTACTTC,CASHHSTPPSRGEQYF
.,TRBD1,TRBJ1-2,TRBV5-1,TGCGCCAGCAGCTTGGGGACAGGGGTTTTGTATGGCTACACCTTC,CASSLGTGVLYGYTF
.,TRBD2,TRBJ2-1,TRBV2,TGTGCCAGCAGCCGGACTAGCGGGTTCAAATACAATGAGCAGTTCTTC,CASSRTSGFKYNEQFF
.,TRBD1,TRBJ2-7,TRBV5-4,TGTGCCAGCAACCCCCTCGGGACAGGTATTAACGAGCAGTACTTC,CASNPLGTGINEQYF
.,.,TRBJ2-2,TRBV4-3,TGCGCCAGCAGCCATACAGGTTCTCCCGGGGAGCTGTTTTTT,CASSHTGSPGELFF
.,TRBD1,TRBJ2-2,TRBV5-5,TGTGCCAGCAGCGGAGACAGGGTTACCGGGGAGCTGTTTTTT,CASSGDRVTGELFF
.,.,TRBJ1-1,TRBV13,TGTGCCAGCAGCTTAAGACGACACGAGAACACTGAAGCTTTCTTT,CASSLRRHENTEAFF
.,.,TRBJ2-7,TRBV21-1,TGTGCCAGCACCCTAAGTCTCGACGGCGGCTCCTACGAGCAGTACTTC,CASTLSLDGGSYEQYF
.,.,TRBJ2-5,TRBV6-5,TGTGCCAGCAGCGGGCAGGGGAGAGAGACCCAGTACTTC,CASSGQGRETQYF
.,.,TRBJ2-1,TRBV7-8,TGTGCCAGCAGCTCCACCCCTTTGGATGAGCAGTTCTTC,CASSSTPLDEQFF
.,.,TRBJ2-7,TRBV14,TGTGCCAGCAGCCCCTTCACGGCAGGGGTCCACGAGCAGTACTTC,CASSPFTAGVHEQYF
.,.,TRBJ1-2,TRBV28,TGTGCCAGTTCACCCGGAGGGAATGGCTACACCTTC,CASSPGGNGYTF
.,TRBD2,TRBJ2-2,TRBV11-2,TGTGCCAGCAGCTCTCGGACTAGCGGGCTTGATGACACCGGGGAGCTGTTTTTT,CASSSRTSGLDDTGELFF
.,.,TRBJ1-1,TRBV25-1,TGTGCCAGCAGTGGACCAGGGAGGCAAGCTTTCTTT,CASSGPGRQAFF
.,.,TRBJ1-2,TRBV19,TGTGCCAGTAAACTAAACTATGGCTACACCTTC,CASKLNYGYTF